These T cell receptor beta chains were read from a single sample in a study of identical twins' blood T cells. TCRdb reanalysed the 5' RACE reads using MiXCR and keeps one entry per CDR3 protein. This sample has 400,000 or so distinct CDR3 sequences, with roughly 30% found just once. The material sequenced was PBMCs. The receptors here all came from a woman aged 18-55 years in good health. CDR3s include the opening cysteine and the closing phenylalanine or tryptophan. Each record gives: D gene, J gene, V gene, clone size, CDR3 DNA, CDR3 protein. D genes are given only for firm matches. Some rows have no size entry. The others give once, few or many, or a class for an expanded clone.

TRBD1 | TRBJ2-3 | TRBV5-1 | few | TGCGCCAGCAGCTTCGACAGGGGCGCAGATACGCAGTATTTT | CASSFDRGADTQYF
NA | TRBJ1-1 | TRBV29-1 | NA | TGCAGCGCCTGGACGGAGGTGGAAGCTTTCTTT | CSAWTEVEAFF
NA | TRBJ2-3 | TRBV6-2/TRBV6-3 | NA | TGTGCCAGCAGTTACGGCGGGAGCACAGATACGCAGTATTTT | CASSYGGSTDTQYF
NA | TRBJ2-2 | TRBV7-7 | many | TGTGCTAGCAGCCCAACAGGGCCCGCGAACACCGGGGAGCTGTTTTTT | CASSPTGPANTGELFF
TRBD2 | TRBJ2-2 | TRBV19 | once | TGTGCCAGTAGAGTTCTGGCGGGAGGTTACACCGGGGAGCTGTTTTTT | CASRVLAGGYTGELFF
NA | TRBJ1-1 | TRBV29-1 | many | TGCAGCGTTGTAAGGGTAGTGGCTGAAGCTTTCTTT | CSVVRVVAEAFF
NA | TRBJ1-1 | TRBV19 | many | TGTGCCAGTAGTAACCCCCAGACGGCTTTCTTT | CASSNPQTAFF
NA | TRBJ1-1 | TRBV5-6 | NA | TGTGCCAGCAGCTTTGGGAGGGACGCTGAAGCTTTCTTT | CASSFGRDAEAFF
NA | TRBJ1-1 | TRBV12-3/TRBV12-4 | NA | TGTGCCAGCAGTTGGAGTAGGGCTGAAGCTTTCTTT | CASSWSRAEAFF
NA | TRBJ2-1 | TRBV9 | few | TGTGCCAGCAGCACCGCGGGGAGGACTCCGGAGTTCTTC | CASSTAGRTPEFF
TRBD2 | TRBJ2-3 | TRBV24-1 | NA | TGTGCCACCAGTGATTTAGGGACTAGCGGGGCCACAGATACGCAGTATTTT | CATSDLGTSGATDTQYF
TRBD2 | TRBJ2-2 | TRBV12-5 | NA | TGTGCTAGTGGTTTGGTGCTAGCGGGAGCTTTCGGGGAGCTGTTTTTT | CASGLVLAGAFGELFF
NA | TRBJ2-5 | TRBV6-5 | NA | TGTGCCAGCAGTTACTTTGCAAACCAAGAGACCCAGTACTTC | CASSYFANQETQYF
NA | TRBJ2-1 | TRBV7-9 | NA | TGTGCCAGCAGCCCGCTTAGACTGGATTACAATGAGCAGTTCTTC | CASSPLRLDYNEQFF
TRBD1 | TRBJ1-5 | TRBV20-1 | few | TGCAGTGCTAGAGGGGGTTCGGCAGGGGGCTCCTACAATCAGCCCCAGCATTTT | CSARGGSAGGSYNQPQHF
NA | TRBJ2-3 | TRBV5-1 | few | TGCGCCAGCAGCCTGCAAGGTATTGGAGATACGCAGTATTTT | CASSLQGIGDTQYF
NA | TRBJ1-5 | TRBV12-5 | NA | TGTGCTAGTGGTTTGGTGGGCGATCAGCCCCAGCATTTT | CASGLVGDQPQHF
NA | TRBJ1-1 | TRBV5-1 | many | TGCGCCAGCAGCTTGAGACAGAGTCGTGCGATGAACACTGAAGCTTTCTTT | CASSLRQSRAMNTEAFF
NA | TRBJ1-1 | TRBV4-1 | few | TGCGCCAGCAGCCAGATCCTTATTTGGCAGGCATTCCGTGAAGCTTTCTTT | CASSQILIWQAFREAFF
TRBD1 | TRBJ1-2 | TRBV20-1 | NA | TGCAGTGCATCGACGGGACAGATTTACCTTTACGGCTACACCTTC | CSASTGQIYLYGYTF
NA | TRBJ1-1 | TRBV11-1 | NA | TGTGCCAGCAGCTTCGCGACAGGGAACACTGAAGCTTTCTTT | CASSFATGNTEAFF
TRBD1 | TRBJ1-4 | TRBV15 | many | TGTGCCACCAGCAGCTCCCTAGGGACAGACAATGAAAAACTGTTTTTT | CATSSSLGTDNEKLFF
NA | TRBJ1-1 | TRBV4-1 | few | TGCGCCAGCAGCCAGGAGATCAGGGGTAACACTGAAGCTTTCTTT | CASSQEIRGNTEAFF
NA | TRBJ1-3 | TRBV2 | many | TGTGCCAGCAGTGACCAGGGGCTAGGCGGAAACACCATATATTTT | CASSDQGLGGNTIYF